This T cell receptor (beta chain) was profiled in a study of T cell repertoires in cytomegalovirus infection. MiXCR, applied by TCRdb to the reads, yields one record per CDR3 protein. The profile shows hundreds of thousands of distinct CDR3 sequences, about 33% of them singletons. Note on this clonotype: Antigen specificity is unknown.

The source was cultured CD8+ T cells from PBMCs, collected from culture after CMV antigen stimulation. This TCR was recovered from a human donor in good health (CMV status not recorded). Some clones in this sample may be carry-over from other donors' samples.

CDR3 protein: CANSVTRPGTQRTYEQYF. Written as DNA, the CDR3 is TGTGCCAACAGTGTTACGAGACCCGGGACACAGAGAACCTACGAGCAGTACTTC. The genes are TRBV5-6 and TRBJ2-7; the D gene is possibly TRBD1 (6 bases). Per germline, CDR1 SGHDT and CDR2 YYEEEE. CDR3 length: 18 residues. The V end was cut by 9 bases, the J end by 2 bases, with 30 bases between.